The 20 T cell receptor beta chains presented below share a single source sample, sequenced in a study of shared clonotypes between healthy human individuals. Repertoires were generated with immunoSEQ multiplex PCR, while TCRdb's copy carries only in-frame clones and drops some. Among almost 700,000 clones, around 92% were seen once, and the ten largest hold roughly 24%. Terminally differentiated effector memory CD45RA+ cells were excluded from the naive CD8 cells, which were CD45RO-negative and positively selected for CCR7. Sequencing used naive CD8+ T cells sorted from blood. These receptors came from a man aged 25-40 years in good health.

V is TRBV27 and J is TRBJ2-7; TRBD2 might be the D (6 bases). Germline CDR1 and CDR2: MNHEY and SMNVEV (reference sequence). The V and J ends lost 5 bases and 0 bases respectively, with 17 bases between them. This CDR3 has 16 residues. The CDR3 protein is CASSPSGGGISYEQYF. CDR3 in DNA: TGTGCCAGCAGTCCCTCCGGTGGGGGGATCTCCTACGAGCAGTACTTC.

With respect to this clone: A junction boundary mismatches the germline segment, possibly from a read error. V is TRBV7-7 and J is TRBJ2-7; the D gene is possibly TRBD1 (8 bases). This CDR3 has 15 residues. Germline V gene sequence: CDR1 SSHAT, CDR2 FNYEAQ (reference sequence). The CDR3 nucleotides read TGTGCTAGCAGCTTAGGCACAGGGGGGGGATACGAGCAGTACTTC. Translation: CASSLGTGGGYEQYF.

This clone was recorded a few times. J is TRBJ1-1 and V is TRBV5-6, with D hard to call. Germline V gene data show CDR1 as SGHDT and CDR2 as YYEEEE. Trimming left V 7 bases short and J 0 bases short, with 10 bases between. The CDR3 loop spans 13 amino acids. The CDR3 sequence: CASWEGMNTEAFF. The CDR3 coding sequence is TGTGCCAGCTGGGAGGGCATGAACACTGAAGCTTTCTTT.

The chain is built from TRBV4-1 and TRBJ1-2; D gene unclear. The CDR3 has 14 amino acids. Per the germline V gene, CDR1 is MGHRA and CDR2 is YSYEKL. V lost 3 bases and J lost 3, with 11 bases in between. CDR3 sequence reads: CASSHPTDDYGYTF. The CDR3 DNA reads TGCGCCAGCAGCCACCCTACAGACGACTATGGCTACACCTTC.

This chain joins TRBV5-4 and TRBJ2-7, with 8 bases lining up with TRBD2. The CDR3 spans 13 residues. Germline V gene sequence: CDR1 SGHNT, CDR2 YYREEE (reference sequence). Germline trimming cut 3 bases from V and 3 bases from J; bases unmatched to any gene: 2. Written as DNA, the CDR3 is TGTGCCAGCAGCTCGGGGGGGGGCTACGAGCAGTACTTC. The encoded protein is CASSSGGGYEQYF. The full variable domain, its missing parts supplied by reference TRBV5-4 and TRBJ2-7, is ETGVTQSPTHLIKTRGQQVTLRCSSQSGHNTVSWYQQALGQGPQFIFQYYREEENGRGNFPPRFSGLQFPNYSSELNVNALELDDSALYLCASSSGGGYEQYFGPGTRLTVT.

This clone has only one observation. This chain links TRBV5-5 with TRBJ2-1, with 8 positions matching TRBD2. The CDR3 consists of 19 residues. Germline values: CDR1 SGHKS, CDR2 YYEKEE (reference sequence). The V segment lost 0 bases and the J segment 0 bases; nucleotides outside the gene matches: 11. The CDR3 protein is CASSLASGSSPGSYNEQFF. The CDR3 nucleotides read TGTGCCAGCAGCTTGGCTAGCGGGTCTTCCCCCGGCTCCTACAATGAGCAGTTCTTC. Supplemented by reference TRBV5-5 and TRBJ2-1, the full variable domain reads DAGVTQSPTHLIKTRGQQVTLRCSPISGHKSVSWYQQVLGQGPQFIFQYYEKEERGRGNFPDRFSARQFPNYSSELNVNALLLGDSALYLCASSLASGSSPGSYNEQFFGPGTRLTVL.

The chain uses TRBV7-2 and TRBJ2-1; D gene uncertain. V lost 3 bases to trimming and J lost 6 bases, with 6 bases between them. The CDR3 length is 12 residues. The germline gives CDR1 SGHTA, CDR2 FQGNSA. CDR3 amino acids: CASSFVFNEQFF. DNA for the CDR3: TGTGCCAGCAGCTTCGTGTTCAATGAGCAGTTCTTC.

The J gene is TRBJ2-1, the V gene TRBV5-5, with TRBD2 matching 7 bases. This CDR3 spans 14 amino acids. Germline V gene lookup returns CDR1 SGHKS and CDR2 YYEKEE (reference sequence). The V segment lost 4 bases and the J segment 7 bases; nucleotides outside the gene matches: 8. The CDR3 protein is CASSPPGGGNEQFF. The CDR3 DNA sequence: TGTGCCAGCAGCCCGCCCGGCGGGGGTAATGAGCAGTTCTTC. The whole variable domain, filled in from reference TRBV5-5 and TRBJ2-1, reads DAGVTQSPTHLIKTRGQQVTLRCSPISGHKSVSWYQQVLGQGPQFIFQYYEKEERGRGNFPDRFSARQFPNYSSELNVNALLLGDSALYLCASSPPGGGNEQFFGPGTRLTVL.

On this clone: The identical CDR3 is also encoded by other nucleotide sequences in the sample. V is TRBV6-4 and J is TRBJ1-1, with D possibly being TRBD1 (5 bases). Trimming pared 3 bases from V and 0 bases from J, leaving 5 bases between. Germline loops: CDR1 MRHNA, CDR2 SNTAGT. This CDR3 comprises 13 residues. DNA for the CDR3: TGTGCCAGCAGTGAAGGGGTGAACACTGAAGCTTTCTTT. It specifies CASSEGVNTEAFF.

This chain connects TRBV9 to TRBJ2-7; D may be TRBD1 (5 bases). Trimming stripped 4 bases from V and 5 bases from J, with 13 bases between. Germline V gene data show CDR1 as SGDLS and CDR2 as YYNGEE. The CDR3 runs to 13 residues. The chain's CDR3 is CASSFRRGDEQYF. The CDR3 DNA sequence: TGTGCCAGCAGCTTCCGAAGGGGTGACGAGCAGTACTTC.

Comments on this clone: This specimen includes other DNA sequences encoding the same CDR3. The chain has TRBV29-1 and TRBJ2-1; TRBD2 matches 14 bases. In germline, CDR1 is SQVTM, CDR2 ANQGSEA. V trimming: 7 bases; J trimming: 4 bases; junction bases outside the gene matches: 3. The CDR3 extends over 14 amino acids. In DNA form, the CDR3 reads TGCAGCGGGGGACTAGCGGGAGTTTACAATGAGCAGTTCTTC. The encoded protein is CSGGLAGVYNEQFF.

V usage is TRBV7-2 and J usage is TRBJ1-2, with D uncertain. From germline, CDR1 is SGHTA and CDR2 FQGNSA. V shed 1 base and J shed 7 bases, with 16 bases lying between them. The CDR3 length is 15 residues. This CDR3 reads CASSLEGQELGGYTF. The CDR3 DNA sequence: TGTGCCAGCAGCTTAGAAGGGCAGGAGTTAGGTGGCTACACCTTC.

The gene calls are TRBV4-3 and TRBJ2-1; 9 nucleotides match TRBD2. J lost 4 bases, V lost 3 bases, and 13 bases had no gene match. The germline V gene has CDR1 LGHNA and CDR2 YSLEER. This CDR3 region has 18 residues. CDR3 in amino acids: CASSQTGTSYRAYNEQFF. The CDR3 region has the DNA TGCGCCAGCAGCCAGACCGGGACTAGCTATCGCGCGTACAATGAGCAGTTCTTC.

V gene TRBV7-8 combines with J gene TRBJ2-7; D not resolved. The V gene's germline CDR1 is SGHVS and CDR2 FQNEAQ. CDR3 length equals 14 residues. Trimming removed 3 bases at V and 4 bases at J, with 13 bases between. In DNA, the CDR3 is TGTGCCAGCAGCTTCTTTGGCTTTCGGTACGAGCAGTACTTC. It yields the protein CASSFFGFRYEQYF.

V and J are TRBV27 and TRBJ1-5; no firm D call. CDR1 and CDR2 (germline): MNHEY, SMNVEV (reference sequence). There are 14 residues in the CDR3. V gave up 1 base and J gave up 5 bases, with 9 bases separating them. The CDR3 here is CASSLLGRYQPQHF. CDR3 bases: TGTGCCAGCAGTTTATTAGGACGGTATCAGCCCCAGCATTTT.

The rearrangement links TRBV4-3 to TRBJ2-7, with 8 bases aligning to TRBD2. This CDR3 has 16 amino acids. Germline CDR1 and CDR2: LGHNA and YSLEER. Unmatched junction bases numbered 11, after V lost 0 bases and J lost 7 bases. CDR3 bases: TGCGCCAGCAGCCAAGATAGGGTAGCGGGAAGTTCGGAGCAGTACTTC. Residues: CASSQDRVAGSSEQYF.

This chain joins TRBV11-2 and TRBJ2-5; TRBD1 aligns across 11 bases. The CDR3 length is 15 residues. V shed 5 bases, J shed 4 bases, and the junction held 6 bases outside the gene matches. Germline V lookup: CDR1 SGHAT, CDR2 FQNNGV. CDR3 residues: CASSLWTGGLETQYF. CDR3 DNA: TGTGCCAGCAGCCTATGGACAGGGGGCTTAGAGACCCAGTACTTC.

The V call is TRBV2, the J call TRBJ2-7; the match to TRBD2 covers 15 bases. V trimming: 4 bases; J trimming: 4 bases; junction bases outside the gene matches: 5. Germline V CDR1 and CDR2: SNHLY, FYNNEI. The CDR3 consists of 16 residues. CDR3 residues: CASSAGTSGRLYEQYF. CDR3 DNA sequence: TGTGCCAGCAGTGCCGGGACTAGCGGGAGGTTGTACGAGCAGTACTTC.

This sequence joins TRBV19 and TRBJ2-1; D is ambiguous. The CDR3 consists of 13 residues. V was shortened by 10 bases and J by 4 bases, with 14 bases between the two germline ends. The germline CDR1 and CDR2 sequences are LNHDA and SQIVND (reference sequence). The CDR3 DNA reads TGTGCCACCTCGCCGGGTCCTTACAATGAGCAGTTCTTC. Its protein is CATSPGPYNEQFF.

The gene calls are TRBV23-1 and TRBJ2-2; 9 bases align to TRBD2. TRBV23-1 is reported as an ORF; its role is uncertain. The trim removed 3 bases at V and 1 base at J, leaving 12 bases unmatched. This CDR3 is built from 19 residues. CDR3 coding DNA: TGCGCCAGCAGTCAGTCATGGACTAGCGTCACGATGAACACCGGGGAGCTGTTTTTT. Encoded protein: CASSQSWTSVTMNTGELFF.